This T cell receptor (beta chain) was retrieved from a study of T cells in Graves' hyperthyroidism and ophthalmopathy. This clonotype was seen repeatedly, ten times or more. The CDR3 runs 15 residues. Trimming at V came to 1 base and at J to 3 bases, leaving 3 bases not matched to a gene. Looked up from germline, CDR1 is SGHTA and CDR2 is FQGTGA. RNA transcripts yielded amplified TCR beta CDR3 regions. HTBI primers were the set used in a first-round RT-PCR of the TCR CDR3. MiXCR was run by TCRdb on the multiplex PCR reads, yielding one entry per CDR3 protein. The sample shows fewer than 750,000 distinct CDR3 sequences, 46% of them seen only once.

The material sequenced was peripheral blood or thyroid tissue (not recorded which). The TCR was taken from a young woman with Graves' hyperthyroidism. The rearrangement links TRBV7-3 to TRBJ1-1; 9 nucleotides agree with TRBD1. For the CDR3, the DNA is TGTGCCAGCAGCTTAAAGGGACAGGGCGACACTGAAGCTTTCTTT. The encoded protein is CASSLKGQGDTEAFF.